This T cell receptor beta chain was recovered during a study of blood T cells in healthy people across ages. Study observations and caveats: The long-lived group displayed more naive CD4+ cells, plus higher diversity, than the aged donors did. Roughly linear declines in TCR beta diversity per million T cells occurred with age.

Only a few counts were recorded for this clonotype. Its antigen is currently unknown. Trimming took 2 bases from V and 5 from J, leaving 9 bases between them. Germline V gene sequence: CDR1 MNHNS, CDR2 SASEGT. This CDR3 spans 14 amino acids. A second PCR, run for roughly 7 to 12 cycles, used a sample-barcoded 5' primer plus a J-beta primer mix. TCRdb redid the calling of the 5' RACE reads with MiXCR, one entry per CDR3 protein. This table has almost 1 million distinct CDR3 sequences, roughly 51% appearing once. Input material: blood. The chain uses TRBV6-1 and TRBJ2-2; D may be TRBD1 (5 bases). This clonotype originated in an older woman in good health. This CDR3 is CASSEQGRTGELFF. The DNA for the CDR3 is TGTGCCAGCAGTGAACAGGGTCGGACCGGGGAGCTGTTTTTT.